These 16 T cell receptor beta chains were all obtained from the same sample, sequenced in a study of regulatory T cells in long-lasting Graves disease (dated by TCRdb to about 2021). Library construction relied on multiplex PCR. Instrument on record: Illumina HiSeq 4000. To build TCR beta libraries, CDR3 regions were amplified by Arm-PCR using iRepertoire HTBI primers. TCRdb handled the public reads itself, with Q25 trimming in fastp and clone calling in MiXCR, and kept productive beta chains. Rows merge per CDR3 protein into single entries with the most common DNA and genes. This sample comprises a few hundred thousand distinct CDR3 sequences, roughly 19% of them detected only once. 12% of the sample goes to the ten largest clones. The time point tag for this specimen amounts to: newly diagnosed GD, antithyroid drugs for less than 3 months. For both TCR sequencing and RNA sequencing, RNA was extracted from PBMCs in TRIzol.

The same sample was also studied in work on T cells in Graves' hyperthyroidism and ophthalmopathy.

Material: peripheral blood mononuclear cells (PBMCs), obtained at new diagnosis, from a patient treated with antithyroid drugs. These TCRs come from a woman in her twenties or thirties with Graves disease. Donor details come from another sample of the same person, matched by shared clones.

This clonotype was seen repeatedly, ten times or more. The chain uses TRBV20-1 and TRBJ2-7; 8 bases line up with TRBD2. Trimming at V came to 5 bases and at J to 0 bases, leaving 9 bases not matched to a gene. CDR3 size: 15 residues. Germline values: CDR1 DFQATT, CDR2 SNEGSKA (reference sequence). The CDR3 DNA is TGCAGTGCTGCGCCGCGACTAGCGTTCTCCTACGAGCAGTACTTC. Its protein product is CSAAPRLAFSYEQYF.

This clonotype came up many times. The rearrangement links TRBV6-2 or TRBV6-3 to TRBJ1-1; TRBD1 agrees at 7 bases. The CDR3 contains 14 residues. V shed 7 bases, J shed 1 base, and the junction held 6 bases outside the gene matches. Germline V CDR1 and CDR2: MNHEY, SVGEGT. CDR3 amino acids: CASITGAGNTEAFF. The CDR3 DNA is TGTGCCAGCATTACAGGGGCCGGGAACACTGAAGCTTTCTTT.

This clonotype was seen ten or more times. A much bigger clone sits one base away, suggesting this may be a read error. V and J are TRBV12-3 or TRBV12-4 and TRBJ1-4; TRBD1 might be the D (5 bases). The CDR3 is made up of 13 amino acids. V was shortened by 7 bases and J by 8 bases, with 14 bases between the two germline ends. CDR3 loop: CASNRQRGEKLFF. CDR3 DNA sequence: TGTGCCAGCAATCGACAGCGAGGGGAAAAACTGTTTTTT.

This clonotype was seen repeatedly, ten times or more. The chain joins TRBV24-1 to TRBJ2-1, with D hard to call. Germline V gives CDR1 KGHDR, CDR2 SFDVKD. The CDR3 extends over 15 amino acids. V dropped 4 bases and J dropped 2 bases, with 11 bases sitting between them. The CDR3 DNA sequence: TGTGCCACCAGTGACCCTCTGGAACCCTACAATGAGCAGTTCTTC. This translates into CATSDPLEPYNEQFF.

This clonotype was seen many times. The rearrangement uses TRBV2 and TRBJ2-2; the match to TRBD2 covers 13 bases. The germline V gene encodes CDR1 SNHLY and CDR2 FYNNEI. V lost 3 bases, J lost 3 bases, and 1 base stayed unmatched. The CDR3 covers 16 residues. The CDR3 nucleotides are TGTGCCAGCAGTGAGACTAGCGGGAGGCACACCGGGGAGCTGTTTTTT. Translating it yields CASSETSGRHTGELFF.

This clonotype was counted many times. V and J are TRBV7-3 and TRBJ2-2; 9 bases are shared with TRBD1. The CDR3 is 15 amino acids. The V and J ends lost 3 bases and 5 bases, in that order; junction bases with no gene match: 4. Germline assignment: CDR1 SGHTA and CDR2 FQGTGA. The CDR3 reads CASSFWTGATGELFF. The CDR3 DNA is TGTGCCAGCAGCTTCTGGACAGGGGCAACCGGGGAGCTGTTTTTT.

This clonotype was counted many times. This chain connects TRBV6-2 or TRBV6-3 to TRBJ1-2, with a tentative D call TRBD1 (6 bases). Trimming took off 6 bases at V and 4 bases at J, with 12 bases between the two ends. This CDR3 is 13 amino acids long. Germline V gives CDR1 MNHEY, CDR2 SVGEGT. The DNA of the CDR3 is TGTGCCAGCAGAAACGGACAGATCTATGGCTACACCTTC. Protein product: CASRNGQIYGYTF.

This clonotype came up a few times. The V gene is TRBV25-1, the J gene TRBJ2-7; 10 bases align to TRBD1. The CDR3 totals 16 residues. Germline CDR1 reads MGHDK; CDR2 reads SYGVNS. J gave up 1 base and V 4 bases, and 7 bases lay outside the gene matches. As DNA, the CDR3 is TGTGCCAGCAGTGGGCCTTCGGGACAGGGGTCCTACGAGCAGTACTTC. Its translation is CASSGPSGQGSYEQYF.

In regard to this clonotype: A much larger clonotype is one base distant, so this may be a read error. Because the CDR3 is missing its conserved closing phenylalanine or tryptophan, this is likely a read error. This chain connects TRBV11-3 to TRBJ1-1; D gene ambiguous. Deletions cut 6 bases from V and 4 bases from J, with 12 bases between. In germline, CDR1 is SGHNT, CDR2 YENEEA. This CDR3 contains 13 residues. CDR3 sequence (DNA): TGTGCCAGCAGTTTCCGGAGTGGCACTGAAGCTTTCTCT. Amino acids: CASSFRSGTEAFS.

This clonotype was observed many times. The V gene is TRBV10-1, the J gene TRBJ1-1; D is unresolved. V was pared by 7 bases and J by 5 bases, with 23 bases between. Germline V gene data show CDR1 as WNHNN and CDR2 as SYGVQD (reference sequence). The CDR3 extends over 16 amino acids. CDR3 sequence: CASKPTGFRLWTEAFF. DNA for the CDR3: TGCGCCAGCAAACCGACGGGCTTCCGCTTGTGGACTGAAGCTTTCTTT.

This clonotype occurred many times. The V and J genes are TRBV6-5 and TRBJ2-7, with 7 bases that match TRBD1. The CDR3 is 15 amino acids. Germline loops: CDR1 MNHEY, CDR2 SVGAGI. The V and J ends lost 2 bases and 0 bases, in that order; junction bases with no gene match: 4. CDR3 coding DNA: TGTGCCAGCAGTTACAGGACAGGCTACTCCTACGAGCAGTACTTC. It yields the protein CASSYRTGYSYEQYF.

Comments on this clonotype: A much larger clone sits a single nucleotide away, making a read error possible. The V call is TRBV28, the J call TRBJ2-2; 7 positions match TRBD1. Germline V CDR1 and CDR2: MDHEN, SYDVKM. This CDR3 is 15 amino acids long. The ends lost 4 bases at V and 10 bases at J; junction bases unmatched: 12. Written as DNA, the CDR3 is TGTGCCAGCAGTTCAGATCGACAGGGTGACGAGGAGCTGTTTTTT. It is translated as CASSSDRQGDEELFF.

In this sample, this clonotype turned up many times. The chain uses TRBV18 and TRBJ2-7; TRBD2 matches 8 bases. Germline CDR1 is KGHSH and CDR2 is LQKENI. The junction had 9 bases not matched to a gene; V was cut back by 5 bases and J by 3 bases. The CDR3 has 15 residues. CDR3 in amino acids: CASSFSPAGDYEQYF. CDR3 nucleotides: TGTGCCAGCTCATTCTCGCCAGCGGGGGACTACGAGCAGTACTTC.

Many counts were recorded for this clonotype. The chain uses TRBV6-1 and TRBJ1-1; D unresolved. Germline-derived CDR1 and CDR2 are MNHNS and SASEGT. Trimming cost V 5 bases and J 7 bases, with 26 bases left between them. CDR3 length: 17 amino acids. This chain's CDR3 is CASSHLARADATVEAFF. The CDR3 region has the DNA TGTGCCAGCAGTCACCTTGCTCGGGCCGACGCAACCGTTGAAGCTTTCTTT.

This clonotype was counted ten times or more. This rearrangement joins TRBV2 to TRBJ2-1; maybe TRBD1 (5 bases). The germline V gene encodes CDR1 SNHLY and CDR2 FYNNEI. This CDR3 is built from 14 residues. V dropped 4 bases and J dropped 7 bases, with 14 bases sitting between them. The CDR3 sequence is CASSAGSSRNEQFF. The DNA for the CDR3 is TGTGCCAGCAGTGCAGGGTCCTCTAGGAATGAGCAGTTCTTC.

This sequence joins TRBV7-9 and TRBJ1-2; a weak D match, TRBD1 (6 bases). Germline CDR1 is SEHNR and CDR2 is FQNEAQ (reference sequence). The CDR3 consists of 13 residues. Trimming took 1 base from V and 5 from J, leaving 8 bases between them. The CDR3 here is CASSLGQVYGYTF. CDR3 in DNA: TGTGCCAGCAGCTTAGGACAGGTTTATGGCTACACCTTC.